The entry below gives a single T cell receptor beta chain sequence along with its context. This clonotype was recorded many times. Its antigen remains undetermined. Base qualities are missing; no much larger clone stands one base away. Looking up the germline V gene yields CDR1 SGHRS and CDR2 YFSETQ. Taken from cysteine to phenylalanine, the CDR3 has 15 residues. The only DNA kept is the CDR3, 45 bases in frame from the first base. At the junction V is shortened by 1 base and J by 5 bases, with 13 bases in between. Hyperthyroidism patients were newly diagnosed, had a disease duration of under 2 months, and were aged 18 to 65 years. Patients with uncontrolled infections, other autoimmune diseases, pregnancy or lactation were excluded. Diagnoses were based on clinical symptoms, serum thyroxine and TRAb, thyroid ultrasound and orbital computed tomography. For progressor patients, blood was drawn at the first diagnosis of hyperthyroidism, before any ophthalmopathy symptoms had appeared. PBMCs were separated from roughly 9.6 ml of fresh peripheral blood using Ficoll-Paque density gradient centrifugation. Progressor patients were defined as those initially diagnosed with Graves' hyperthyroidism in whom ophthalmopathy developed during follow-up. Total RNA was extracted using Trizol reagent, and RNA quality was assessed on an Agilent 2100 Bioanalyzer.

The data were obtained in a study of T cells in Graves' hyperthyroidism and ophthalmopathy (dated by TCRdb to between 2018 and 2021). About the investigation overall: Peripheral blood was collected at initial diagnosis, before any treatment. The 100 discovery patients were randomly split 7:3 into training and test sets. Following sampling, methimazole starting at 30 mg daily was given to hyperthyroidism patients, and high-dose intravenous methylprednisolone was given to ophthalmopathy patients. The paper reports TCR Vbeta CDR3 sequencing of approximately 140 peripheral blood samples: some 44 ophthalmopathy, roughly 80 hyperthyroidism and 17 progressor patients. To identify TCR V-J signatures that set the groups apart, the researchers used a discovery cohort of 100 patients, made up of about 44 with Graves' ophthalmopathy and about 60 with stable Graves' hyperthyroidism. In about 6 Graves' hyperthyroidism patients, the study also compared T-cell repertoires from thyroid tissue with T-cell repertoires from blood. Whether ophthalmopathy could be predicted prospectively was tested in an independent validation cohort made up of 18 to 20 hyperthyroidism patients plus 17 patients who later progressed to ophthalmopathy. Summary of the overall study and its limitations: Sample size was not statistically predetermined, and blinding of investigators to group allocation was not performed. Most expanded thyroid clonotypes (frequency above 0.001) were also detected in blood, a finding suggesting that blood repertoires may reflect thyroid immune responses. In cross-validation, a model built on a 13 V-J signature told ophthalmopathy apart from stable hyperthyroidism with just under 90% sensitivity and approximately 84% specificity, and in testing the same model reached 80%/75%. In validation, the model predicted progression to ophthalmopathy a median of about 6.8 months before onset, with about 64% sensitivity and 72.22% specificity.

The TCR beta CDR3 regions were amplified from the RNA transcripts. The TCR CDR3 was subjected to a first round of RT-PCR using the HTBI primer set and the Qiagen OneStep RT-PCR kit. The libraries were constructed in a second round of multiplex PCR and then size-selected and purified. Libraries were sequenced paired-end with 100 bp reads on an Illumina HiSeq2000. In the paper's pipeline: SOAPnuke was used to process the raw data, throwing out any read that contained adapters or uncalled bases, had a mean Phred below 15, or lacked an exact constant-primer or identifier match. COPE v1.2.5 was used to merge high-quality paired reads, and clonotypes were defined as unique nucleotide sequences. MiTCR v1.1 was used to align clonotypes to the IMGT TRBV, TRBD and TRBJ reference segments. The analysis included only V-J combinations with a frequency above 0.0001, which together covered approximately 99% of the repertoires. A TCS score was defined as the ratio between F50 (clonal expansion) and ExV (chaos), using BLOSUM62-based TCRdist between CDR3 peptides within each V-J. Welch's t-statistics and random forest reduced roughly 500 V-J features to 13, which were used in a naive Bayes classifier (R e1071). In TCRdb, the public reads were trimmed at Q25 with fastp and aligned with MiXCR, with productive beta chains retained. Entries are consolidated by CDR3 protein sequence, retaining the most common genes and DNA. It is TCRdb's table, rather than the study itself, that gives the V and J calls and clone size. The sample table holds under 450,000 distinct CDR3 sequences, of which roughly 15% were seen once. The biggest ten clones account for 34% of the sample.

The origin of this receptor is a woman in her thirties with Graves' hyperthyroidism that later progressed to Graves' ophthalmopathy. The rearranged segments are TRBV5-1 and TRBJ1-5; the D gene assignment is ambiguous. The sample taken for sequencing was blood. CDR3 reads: CASSLKGRRDQPQHF. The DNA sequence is TGCGCCAGCAGCTTGAAGGGTCGGCGAGATCAGCCCCAGCATTTT.